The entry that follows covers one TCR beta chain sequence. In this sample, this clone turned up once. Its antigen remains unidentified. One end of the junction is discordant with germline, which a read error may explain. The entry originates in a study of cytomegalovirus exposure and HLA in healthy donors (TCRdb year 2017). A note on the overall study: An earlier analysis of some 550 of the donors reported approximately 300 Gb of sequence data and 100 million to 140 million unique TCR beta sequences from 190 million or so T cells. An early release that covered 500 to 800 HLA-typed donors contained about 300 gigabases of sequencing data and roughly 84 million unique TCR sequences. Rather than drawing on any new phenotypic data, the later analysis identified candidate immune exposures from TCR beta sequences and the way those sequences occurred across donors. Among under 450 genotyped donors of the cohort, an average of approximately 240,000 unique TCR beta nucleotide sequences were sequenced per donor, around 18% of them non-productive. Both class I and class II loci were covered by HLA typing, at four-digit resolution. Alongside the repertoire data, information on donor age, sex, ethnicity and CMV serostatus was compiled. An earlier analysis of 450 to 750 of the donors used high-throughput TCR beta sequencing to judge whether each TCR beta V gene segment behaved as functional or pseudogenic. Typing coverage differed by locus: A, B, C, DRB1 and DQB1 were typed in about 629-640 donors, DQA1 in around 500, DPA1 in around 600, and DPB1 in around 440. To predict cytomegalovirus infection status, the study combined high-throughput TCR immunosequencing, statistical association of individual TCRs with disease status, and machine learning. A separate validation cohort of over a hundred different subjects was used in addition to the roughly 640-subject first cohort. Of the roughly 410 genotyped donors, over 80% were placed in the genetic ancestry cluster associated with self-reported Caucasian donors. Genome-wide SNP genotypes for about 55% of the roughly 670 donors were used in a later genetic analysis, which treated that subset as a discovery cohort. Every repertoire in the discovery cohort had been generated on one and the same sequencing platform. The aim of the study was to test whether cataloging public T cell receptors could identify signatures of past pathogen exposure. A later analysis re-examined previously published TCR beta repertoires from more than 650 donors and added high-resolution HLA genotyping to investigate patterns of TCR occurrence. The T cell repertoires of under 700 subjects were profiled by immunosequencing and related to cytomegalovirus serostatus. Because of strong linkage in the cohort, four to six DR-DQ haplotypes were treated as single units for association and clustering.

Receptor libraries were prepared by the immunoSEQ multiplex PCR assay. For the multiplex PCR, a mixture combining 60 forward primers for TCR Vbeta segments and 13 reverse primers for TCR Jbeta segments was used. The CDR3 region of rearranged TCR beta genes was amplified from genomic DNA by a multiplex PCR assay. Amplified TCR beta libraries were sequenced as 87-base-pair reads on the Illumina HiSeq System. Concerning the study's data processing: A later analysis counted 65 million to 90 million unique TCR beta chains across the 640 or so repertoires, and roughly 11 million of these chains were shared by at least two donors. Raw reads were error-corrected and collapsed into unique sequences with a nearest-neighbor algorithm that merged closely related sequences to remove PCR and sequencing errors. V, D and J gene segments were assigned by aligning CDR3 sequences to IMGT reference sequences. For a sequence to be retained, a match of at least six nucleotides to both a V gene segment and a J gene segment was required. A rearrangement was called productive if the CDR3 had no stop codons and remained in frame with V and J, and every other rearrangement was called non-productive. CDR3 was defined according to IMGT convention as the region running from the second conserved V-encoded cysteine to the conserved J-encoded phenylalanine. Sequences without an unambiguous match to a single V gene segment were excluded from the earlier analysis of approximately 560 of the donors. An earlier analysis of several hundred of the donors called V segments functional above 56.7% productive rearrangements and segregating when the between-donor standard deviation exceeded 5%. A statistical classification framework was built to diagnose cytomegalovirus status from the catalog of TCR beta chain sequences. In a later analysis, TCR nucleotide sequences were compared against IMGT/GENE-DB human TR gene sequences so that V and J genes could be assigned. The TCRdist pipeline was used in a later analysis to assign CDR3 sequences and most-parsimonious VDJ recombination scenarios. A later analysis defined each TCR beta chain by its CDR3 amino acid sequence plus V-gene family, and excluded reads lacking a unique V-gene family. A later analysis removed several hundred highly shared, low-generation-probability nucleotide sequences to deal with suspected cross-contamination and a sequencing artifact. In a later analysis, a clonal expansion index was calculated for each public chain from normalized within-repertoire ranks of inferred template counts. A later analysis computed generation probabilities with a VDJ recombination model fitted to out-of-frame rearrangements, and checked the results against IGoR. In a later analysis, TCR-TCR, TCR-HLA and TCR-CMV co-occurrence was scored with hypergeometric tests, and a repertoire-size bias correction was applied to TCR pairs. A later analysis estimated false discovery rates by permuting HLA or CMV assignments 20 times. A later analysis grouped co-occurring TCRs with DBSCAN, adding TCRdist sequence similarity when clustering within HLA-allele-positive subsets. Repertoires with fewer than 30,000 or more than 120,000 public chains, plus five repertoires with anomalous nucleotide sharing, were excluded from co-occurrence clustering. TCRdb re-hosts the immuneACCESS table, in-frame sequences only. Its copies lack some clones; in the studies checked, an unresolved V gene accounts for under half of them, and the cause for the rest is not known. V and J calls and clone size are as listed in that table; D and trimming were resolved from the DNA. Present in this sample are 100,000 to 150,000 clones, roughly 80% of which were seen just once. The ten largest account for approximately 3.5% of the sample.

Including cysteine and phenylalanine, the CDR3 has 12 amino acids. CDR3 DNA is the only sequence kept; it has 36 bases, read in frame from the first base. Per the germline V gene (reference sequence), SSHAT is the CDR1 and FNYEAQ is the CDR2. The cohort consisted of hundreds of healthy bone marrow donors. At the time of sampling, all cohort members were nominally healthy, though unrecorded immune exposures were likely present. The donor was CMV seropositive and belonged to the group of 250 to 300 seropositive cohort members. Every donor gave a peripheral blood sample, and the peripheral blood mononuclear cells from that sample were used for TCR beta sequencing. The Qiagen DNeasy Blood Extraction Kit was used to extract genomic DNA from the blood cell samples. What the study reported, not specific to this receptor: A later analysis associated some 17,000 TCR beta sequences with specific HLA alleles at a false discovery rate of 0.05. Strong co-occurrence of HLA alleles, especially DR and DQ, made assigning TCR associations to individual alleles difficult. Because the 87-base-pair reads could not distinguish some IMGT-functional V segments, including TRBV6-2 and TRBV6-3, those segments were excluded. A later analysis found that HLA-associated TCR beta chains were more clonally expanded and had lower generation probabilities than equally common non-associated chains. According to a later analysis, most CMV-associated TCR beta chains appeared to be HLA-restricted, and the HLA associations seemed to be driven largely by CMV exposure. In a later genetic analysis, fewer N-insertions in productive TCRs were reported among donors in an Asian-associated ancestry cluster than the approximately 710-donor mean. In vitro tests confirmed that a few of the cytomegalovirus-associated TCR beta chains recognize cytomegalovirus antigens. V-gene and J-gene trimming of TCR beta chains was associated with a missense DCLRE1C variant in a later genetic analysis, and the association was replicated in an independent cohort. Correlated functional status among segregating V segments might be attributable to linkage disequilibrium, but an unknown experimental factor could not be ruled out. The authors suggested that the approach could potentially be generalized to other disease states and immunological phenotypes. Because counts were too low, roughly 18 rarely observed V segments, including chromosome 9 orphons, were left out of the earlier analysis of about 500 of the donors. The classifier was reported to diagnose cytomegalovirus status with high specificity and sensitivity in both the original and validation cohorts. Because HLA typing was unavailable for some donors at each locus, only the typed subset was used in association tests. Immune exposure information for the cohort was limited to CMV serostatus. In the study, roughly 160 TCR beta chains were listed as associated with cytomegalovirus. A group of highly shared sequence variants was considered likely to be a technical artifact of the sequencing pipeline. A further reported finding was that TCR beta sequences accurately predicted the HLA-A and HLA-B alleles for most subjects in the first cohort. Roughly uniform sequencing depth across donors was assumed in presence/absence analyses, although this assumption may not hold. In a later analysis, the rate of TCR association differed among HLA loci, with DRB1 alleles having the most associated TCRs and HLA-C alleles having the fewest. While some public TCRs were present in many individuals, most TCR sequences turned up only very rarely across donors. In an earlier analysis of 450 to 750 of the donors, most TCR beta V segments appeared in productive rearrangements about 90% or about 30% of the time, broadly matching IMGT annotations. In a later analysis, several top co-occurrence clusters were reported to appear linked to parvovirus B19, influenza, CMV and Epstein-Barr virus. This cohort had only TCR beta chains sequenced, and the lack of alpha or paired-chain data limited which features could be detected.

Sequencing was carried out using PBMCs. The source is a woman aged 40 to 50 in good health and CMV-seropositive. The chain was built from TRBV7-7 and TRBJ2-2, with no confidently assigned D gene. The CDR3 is CASRTNTGELFF. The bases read TGTGCTAGCAGAACTAACACCGGGGAGCTGTTTTTT. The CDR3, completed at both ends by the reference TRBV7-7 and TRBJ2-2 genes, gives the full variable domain GAGVSQSPRYKVTKRGQDVTLRCDPISSHATLYWYQQALGQGPEFLTYFNYEAQPDKSGLPSDRFSAERPEGSISTLTIQRTEQRDSAMYRCASRTNTGELFFGEGSRLTVL.